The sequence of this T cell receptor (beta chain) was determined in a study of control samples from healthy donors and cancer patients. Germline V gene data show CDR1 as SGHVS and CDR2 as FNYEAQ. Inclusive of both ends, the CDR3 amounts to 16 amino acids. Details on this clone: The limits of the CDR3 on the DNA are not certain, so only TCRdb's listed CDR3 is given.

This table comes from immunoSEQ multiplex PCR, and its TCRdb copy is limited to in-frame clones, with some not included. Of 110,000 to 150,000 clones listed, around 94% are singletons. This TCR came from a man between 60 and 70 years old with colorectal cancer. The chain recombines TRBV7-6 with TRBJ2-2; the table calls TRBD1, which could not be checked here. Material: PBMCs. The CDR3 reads CASSSSWGHSTGELFF.